This T cell receptor beta chain was identified in a study of T cell repertoires in cytomegalovirus infection. The germline V gene encodes CDR1 SGHVS and CDR2 FQNEAQ. V lost 4 bases and J lost 7, with 13 bases in between. This CDR3 contains 13 residues. The sample holds many counts of this clonotype. Its antigen remains unknown. Study outcomes and limitations: Clonotype analysis showed dominance of the ex vivo response by HLA-C-restricted CMV-specific TCR beta clonotypes. Accumulated public TCR beta family frequency recognized individuals carrying CMV together with the relevant HLA.

TCRdb re-analysed the reads in MiXCR, keeping a single row per CDR3 protein. The data contain about 300,000 distinct CDR3 sequences, around 10% of them singletons. Material for sequencing was PBMCs. The TCR comes from a human donor in good health (CMV status not recorded). Some clones in this sample may be carry-over from other donors' samples. V is TRBV7-8 and J is TRBJ1-2; possibly TRBD1 for D (6 bases). The CDR3 nucleotides read TGTGCCAGCAGCTCCGGGCGGGGGCCTGGCTACACCTTC. Translated: CASSSGRGPGYTF. Full variable domain (remainder filled in from reference TRBV7-8 and TRBJ1-2): GAGVSQSPRYKVAKRGQDVALRCDPISGHVSLFWYQQALGQGPEFLTYFQNEAQLDKSGLPSDRFFAERPEGSVSTLKIQRTQQEDSAVYLCASSSGRGPGYTFGSGTRLTVV.